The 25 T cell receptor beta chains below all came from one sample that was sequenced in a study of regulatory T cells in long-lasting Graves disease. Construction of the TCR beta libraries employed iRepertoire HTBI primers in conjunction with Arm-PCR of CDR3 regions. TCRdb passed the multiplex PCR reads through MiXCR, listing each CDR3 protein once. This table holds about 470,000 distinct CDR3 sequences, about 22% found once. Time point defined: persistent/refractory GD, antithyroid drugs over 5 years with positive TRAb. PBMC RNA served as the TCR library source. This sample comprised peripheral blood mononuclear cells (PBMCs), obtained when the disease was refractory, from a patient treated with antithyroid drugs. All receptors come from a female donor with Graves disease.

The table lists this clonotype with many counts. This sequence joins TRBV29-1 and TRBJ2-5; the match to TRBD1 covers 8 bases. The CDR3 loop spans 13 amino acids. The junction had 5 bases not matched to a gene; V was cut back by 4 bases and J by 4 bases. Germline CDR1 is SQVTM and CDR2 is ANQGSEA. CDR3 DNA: TGCAGCGTTGTTGTCAGGGGGCGAGAGACCCAGTACTTC. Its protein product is CSVVVRGRETQYF.

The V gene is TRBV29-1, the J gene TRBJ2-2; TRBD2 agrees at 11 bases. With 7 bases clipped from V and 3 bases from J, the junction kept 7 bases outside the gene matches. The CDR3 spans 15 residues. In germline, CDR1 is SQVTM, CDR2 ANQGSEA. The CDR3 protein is CSAKSSGGHTGELFF. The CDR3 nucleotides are TGCAGCGCGAAATCTAGCGGGGGGCACACCGGGGAGCTGTTTTTT.

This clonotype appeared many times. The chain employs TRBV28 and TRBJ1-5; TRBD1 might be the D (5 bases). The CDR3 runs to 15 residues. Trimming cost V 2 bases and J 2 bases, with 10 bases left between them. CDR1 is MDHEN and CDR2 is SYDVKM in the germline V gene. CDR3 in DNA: TGTGCCAGCAGTTTACAGGGAGTGGGCAATCAGCCCCAGCATTTT. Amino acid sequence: CASSLQGVGNQPQHF.

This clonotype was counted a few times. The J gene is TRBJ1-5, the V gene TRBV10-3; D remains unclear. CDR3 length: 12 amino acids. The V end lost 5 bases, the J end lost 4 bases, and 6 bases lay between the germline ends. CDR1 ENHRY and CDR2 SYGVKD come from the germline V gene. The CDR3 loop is CAISTENQPQHF. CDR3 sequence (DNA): TGTGCCATCAGTACAGAAAATCAGCCCCAGCATTTT.

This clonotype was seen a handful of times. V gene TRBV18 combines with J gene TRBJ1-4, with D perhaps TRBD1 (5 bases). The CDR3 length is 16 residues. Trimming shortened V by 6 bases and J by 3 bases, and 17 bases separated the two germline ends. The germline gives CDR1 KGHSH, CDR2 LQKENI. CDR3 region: CASSTRLVGANEKLFF. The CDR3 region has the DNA TGTGCCAGCTCGACTCGCCTGGTGGGGGCTAATGAAAAACTGTTTTTT.

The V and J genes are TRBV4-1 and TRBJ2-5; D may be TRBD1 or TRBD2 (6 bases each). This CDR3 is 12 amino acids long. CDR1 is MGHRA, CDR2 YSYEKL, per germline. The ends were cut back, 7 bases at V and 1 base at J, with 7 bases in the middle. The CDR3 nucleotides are TGCGCCAGCAAGGGGGGCCAAGAGACCCAGTACTTC. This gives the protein CASKGGQETQYF.

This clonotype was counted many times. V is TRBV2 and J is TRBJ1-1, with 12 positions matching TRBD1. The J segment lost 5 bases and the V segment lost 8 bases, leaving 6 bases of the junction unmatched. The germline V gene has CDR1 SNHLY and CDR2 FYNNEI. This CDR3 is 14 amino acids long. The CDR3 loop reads CASGRDRGPTEAFF. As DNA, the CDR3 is TGTGCCAGCGGCCGGGACAGGGGGCCTACTGAAGCTTTCTTT.

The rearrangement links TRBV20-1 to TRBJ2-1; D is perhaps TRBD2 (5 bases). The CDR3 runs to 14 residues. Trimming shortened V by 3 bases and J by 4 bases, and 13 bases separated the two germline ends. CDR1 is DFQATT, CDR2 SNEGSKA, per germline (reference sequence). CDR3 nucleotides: TGCAGTGCTAGTGACCCCGGGGTGTACAATGAGCAGTTCTTC. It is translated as CSASDPGVYNEQFF.

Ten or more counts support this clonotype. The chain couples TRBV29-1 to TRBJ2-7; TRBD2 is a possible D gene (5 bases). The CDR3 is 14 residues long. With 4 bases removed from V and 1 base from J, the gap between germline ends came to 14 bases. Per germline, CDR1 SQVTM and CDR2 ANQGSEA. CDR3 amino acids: CSVGSSLLSYEQYF. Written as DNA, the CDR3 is TGCAGCGTTGGATCTAGCCTCCTGTCCTACGAGCAGTACTTC.

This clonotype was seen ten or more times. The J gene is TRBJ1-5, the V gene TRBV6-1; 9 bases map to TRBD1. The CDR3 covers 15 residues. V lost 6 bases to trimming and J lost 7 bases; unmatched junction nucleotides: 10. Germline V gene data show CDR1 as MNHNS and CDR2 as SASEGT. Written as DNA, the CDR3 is TGTGCCAGCAGCGCAACCACAGGGGGCACCCAGCCCCAGCATTTT. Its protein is CASSATTGGTQPQHF.

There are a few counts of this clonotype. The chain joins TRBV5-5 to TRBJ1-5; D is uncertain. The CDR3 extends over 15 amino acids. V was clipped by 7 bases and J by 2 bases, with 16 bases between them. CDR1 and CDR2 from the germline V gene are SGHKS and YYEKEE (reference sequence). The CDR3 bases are TGTGCCAGCTCGAGCCGGGTGGAGGGCAATCAGCCCCAGCATTTT. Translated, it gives CASSSRVEGNQPQHF.

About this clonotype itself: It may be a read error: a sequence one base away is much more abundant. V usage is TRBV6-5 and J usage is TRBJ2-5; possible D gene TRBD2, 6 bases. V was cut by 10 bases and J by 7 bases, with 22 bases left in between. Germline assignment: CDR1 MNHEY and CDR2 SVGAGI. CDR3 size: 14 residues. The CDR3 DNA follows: TGTGCCACCTACCTTGGAGGGGCGCGTAGGACCCAGTACTTC. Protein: CATYLGGARRTQYF.

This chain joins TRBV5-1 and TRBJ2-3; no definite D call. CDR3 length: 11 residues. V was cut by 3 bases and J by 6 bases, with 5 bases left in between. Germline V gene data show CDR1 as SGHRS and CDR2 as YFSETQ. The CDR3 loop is CASSWADTQYF. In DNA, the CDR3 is TGCGCCAGCAGCTGGGCGGATACGCAGTATTTT.

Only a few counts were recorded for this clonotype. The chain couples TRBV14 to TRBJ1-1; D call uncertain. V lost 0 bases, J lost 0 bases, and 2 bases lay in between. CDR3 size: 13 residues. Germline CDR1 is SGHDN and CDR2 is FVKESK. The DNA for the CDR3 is TGTGCCAGCAGCCAAGAGATGAACACTGAAGCTTTCTTT. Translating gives CASSQEMNTEAFF. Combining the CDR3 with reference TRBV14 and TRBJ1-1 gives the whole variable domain EAGVTQFPSHSVIEKGQTVTLRCDPISGHDNLYWYRRVMGKEIKFLLHFVKESKQDESGMPNNRFLAERTGGTYSTLKVQPAELEDSGVYFCASSQEMNTEAFFGQGTRLTVV.

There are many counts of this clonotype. The CDR3 nucleotides read TGTGCCAGCAGTTTGGTTCGGGAGAACACTGAAGCTTTCTTT. Translation: CASSLVRENTEAFF. This rearrangement joins TRBV28 to TRBJ1-1; D call uncertain. CDR3 length equals 14 residues. The ends were cut back, 3 bases at V and 1 base at J, with 9 bases in the middle. Germline loops: CDR1 MDHEN, CDR2 SYDVKM.

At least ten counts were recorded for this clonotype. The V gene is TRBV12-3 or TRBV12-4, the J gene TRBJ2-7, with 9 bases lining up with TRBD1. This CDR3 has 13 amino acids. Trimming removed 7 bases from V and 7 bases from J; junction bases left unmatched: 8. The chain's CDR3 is CASNQQGAEEQYF. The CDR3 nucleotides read TGTGCCAGCAACCAACAGGGGGCTGAGGAGCAGTACTTC.

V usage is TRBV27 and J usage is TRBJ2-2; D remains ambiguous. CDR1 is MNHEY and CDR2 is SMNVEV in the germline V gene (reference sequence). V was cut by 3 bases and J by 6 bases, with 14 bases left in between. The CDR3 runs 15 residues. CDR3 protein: CASSFLGFRAGELFF. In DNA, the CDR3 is TGTGCCAGCAGTTTTTTGGGGTTTCGAGCCGGGGAGCTGTTTTTT.

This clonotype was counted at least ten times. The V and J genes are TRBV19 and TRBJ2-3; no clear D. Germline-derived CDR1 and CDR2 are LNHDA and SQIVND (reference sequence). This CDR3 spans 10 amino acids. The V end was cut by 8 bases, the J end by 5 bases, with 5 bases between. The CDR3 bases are TGTGCCAGTCATGGAGATACGCAGTATTTT. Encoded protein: CASHGDTQYF.

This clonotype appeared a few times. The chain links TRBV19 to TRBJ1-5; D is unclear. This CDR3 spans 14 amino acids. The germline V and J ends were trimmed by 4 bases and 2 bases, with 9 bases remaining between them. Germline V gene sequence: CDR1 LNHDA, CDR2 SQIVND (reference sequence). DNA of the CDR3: TGTGCCAGTAGTAAACGCGGAGGCAATCAGCCCCAGCATTTT. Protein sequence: CASSKRGGNQPQHF.

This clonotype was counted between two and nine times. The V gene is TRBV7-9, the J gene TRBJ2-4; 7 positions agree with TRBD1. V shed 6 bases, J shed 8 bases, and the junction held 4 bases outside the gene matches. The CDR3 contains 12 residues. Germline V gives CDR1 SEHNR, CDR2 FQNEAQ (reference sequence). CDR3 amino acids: CASRDTGDIQYF. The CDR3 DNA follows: TGTGCCAGCAGGGACACAGGGGACATTCAGTACTTC. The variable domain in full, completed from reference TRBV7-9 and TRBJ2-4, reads DTGVSQNPRHKITKRGQNVTFRCDPISEHNRLYWYRQTLGQGPEFLTYFQNEAQLEKSRLLSDRFSAERPKGSFSTLEIQRTEQGDSAMYLCASRDTGDIQYFGAGTRLSVL.

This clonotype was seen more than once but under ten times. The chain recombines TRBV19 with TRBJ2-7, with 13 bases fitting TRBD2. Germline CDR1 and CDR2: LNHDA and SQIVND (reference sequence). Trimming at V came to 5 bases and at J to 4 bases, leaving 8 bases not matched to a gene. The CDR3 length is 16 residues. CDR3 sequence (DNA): TGTGCCAGTAGTGTTCGGACTAGCGGGAGTCTTTACGAGCAGTACTTC. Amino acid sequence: CASSVRTSGSLYEQYF.

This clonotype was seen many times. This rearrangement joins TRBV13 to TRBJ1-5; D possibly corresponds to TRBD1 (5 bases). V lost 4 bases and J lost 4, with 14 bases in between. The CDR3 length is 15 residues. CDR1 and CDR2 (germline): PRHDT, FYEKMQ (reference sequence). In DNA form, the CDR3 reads TGTGCCAGCAGCTCGTACGGGGGTTGGAATCAGCCCCAGCATTTT. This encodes CASSSYGGWNQPQHF.

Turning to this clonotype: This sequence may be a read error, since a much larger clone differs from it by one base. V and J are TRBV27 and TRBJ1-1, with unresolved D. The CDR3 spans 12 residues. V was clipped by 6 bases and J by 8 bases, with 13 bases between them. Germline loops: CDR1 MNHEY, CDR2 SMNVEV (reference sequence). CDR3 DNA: TGTGCCAGCAGAGGATGGGGTAAAGAAGCTTTCTTT. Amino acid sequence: CASRGWGKEAFF.

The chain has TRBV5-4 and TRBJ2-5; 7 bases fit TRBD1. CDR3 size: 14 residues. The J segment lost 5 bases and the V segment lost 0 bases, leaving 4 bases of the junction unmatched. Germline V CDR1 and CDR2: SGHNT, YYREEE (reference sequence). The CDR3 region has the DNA TGTGCCAGCAGCTTGGGGACAGGCTCGGAGACCCAGTACTTC. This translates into CASSLGTGSETQYF.

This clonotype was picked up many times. In DNA, the CDR3 is TGTGCCAGCAGCCAATCAGGGGGCCGGAGCTACACCTTC. Translation: CASSQSGGRSYTF. The gene calls are TRBV3-1 and TRBJ1-2, with 8 bases matching TRBD1. The CDR3 is made up of 13 amino acids. The V and J ends lost 2 bases and 9 bases, in that order; junction bases with no gene match: 5. Germline V CDR1 and CDR2: LGHDT, YNNKEL (reference sequence).